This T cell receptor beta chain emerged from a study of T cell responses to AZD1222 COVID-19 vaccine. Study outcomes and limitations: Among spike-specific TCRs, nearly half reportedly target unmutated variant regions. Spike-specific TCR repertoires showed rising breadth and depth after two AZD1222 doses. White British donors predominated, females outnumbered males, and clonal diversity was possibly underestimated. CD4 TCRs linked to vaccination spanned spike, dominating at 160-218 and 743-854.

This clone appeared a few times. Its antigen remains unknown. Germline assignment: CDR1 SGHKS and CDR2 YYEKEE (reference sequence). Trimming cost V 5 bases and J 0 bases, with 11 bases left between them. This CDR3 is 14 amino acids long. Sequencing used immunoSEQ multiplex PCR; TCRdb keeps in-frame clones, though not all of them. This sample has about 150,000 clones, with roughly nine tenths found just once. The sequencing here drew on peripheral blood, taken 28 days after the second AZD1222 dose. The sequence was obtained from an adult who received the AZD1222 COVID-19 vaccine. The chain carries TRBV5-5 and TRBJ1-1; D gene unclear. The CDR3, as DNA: TGTGCCAGCAGTTTGACCAGCCTGAACACTGAAGCTTTCTTT. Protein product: CASSLTSLNTEAFF.